The subject of this entry is one TCR beta chain. The sequenced template was RNA, covering the TCR beta CDR3 region. First-round RT-PCR with HTBI primers preceded a second-round multiplex PCR. One entry per CDR3 protein, called by TCRdb with MiXCR from the multiplex PCR reads. The data contain approximately 540,000 distinct CDR3 sequences, under 45% of them singletons. Certain patients, namely those with other autoimmune diseases, uncontrolled infections, pregnancy or lactation, were excluded. Germline values: CDR1 SGDLS, CDR2 YYNGEE. Trimming shortened V by 2 bases and J by 5 bases, and 11 bases separated the two germline ends. The CDR3 has 13 residues. The source of the sample is a study of Graves' ophthalmopathy and Graves' hyperthyroidism. The overall study: Calling hyperthyroidism stable required that no ophthalmopathy show up within 18 months of follow-up.

This chain connects TRBV9 to TRBJ2-7; weak D call: TRBD2 (6 bases). The sequencing sample was made of peripheral blood or thyroid tissue (not recorded which). The clonotype originates from an adult man with Graves' hyperthyroidism. The CDR3 sequence: CASSVGTGHEQYF. Written as DNA, the CDR3 is TGTGCCAGCAGCGTGGGGACTGGCCACGAGCAGTACTTC. Supplemented by reference TRBV9 and TRBJ2-7, the full variable domain reads DSGVTQTPKHLITATGQRVTLRCSPRSGDLSVYWYQQSLDQGLQFLIQYYNGEERAKGNILERFSAQQFPDLHSELNLSSLELGDSALYFCASSVGTGHEQYFGPGTRLTVT.